The 30 T cell receptor beta chains below were found in one sample sequenced in a study of long-term antiretroviral therapy in people with HIV (dated by TCRdb to the early 2020s). The immunoSEQ hsTCRB v3.0 assay was used at survey level resolution for TRB variable region sequencing. TCRdb limited this immuneACCESS table to in-frame rearrangements with V and J called. A share of clones is missing; checked studies link under half to unresolved V genes, and the rest is unexplained. The sample profile shows over 25,000 clones; 90% to 95% of them were found once. Around 2.7% of the sample is in the top ten clones. Sequencing was performed on unsorted PBMCs, taken more than 7.1 years after starting antiretroviral therapy. All receptors derive from a man aged 45-60 years with HIV.

This clone was observed once. The rearrangement uses TRBV7-2 and TRBJ2-2; a possible D gene is TRBD1 (6 bases). Germline-derived CDR1 and CDR2 are SGHTA and FQGNSA. The CDR3 runs to 14 residues. V lost 4 bases and J lost 2, with 8 bases in between. CDR3 DNA: TGTGCCAGCAGCTCAGGGGTTAACACCGGGGAGCTGTTTTTT. Amino acids: CASSSGVNTGELFF.

The chain links TRBV5-6 to TRBJ1-6; D call uncertain. Trimming removed 4 bases at V and 4 bases at J, with 15 bases between. The CDR3 is 16 amino acids. Looked up from germline, CDR1 is SGHDT and CDR2 is YYEEEE. The CDR3 is CASSPGRAGYNSPLHF. For the CDR3, the DNA is TGTGCCAGCAGCCCCGGAAGGGCGGGGTATAATTCACCCCTCCACTTT. Variable domain in full (rest from reference TRBV5-6 and TRBJ1-6): DAGVTQSPTHLIKTRGQQVTLRCSPKSGHDTVSWYQQALGQGPQFIFQYYEEEERQRGNFPDRFSGHQFPNYSSELNVNALLLGDSALYLCASSPGRAGYNSPLHFGNGTRLTVT.

The chain couples TRBV6-1 to TRBJ1-2, with 7 bases lining up with TRBD1. This CDR3 contains 14 residues. In germline, CDR1 is MNHNS, CDR2 SASEGT. V lost 8 bases to trimming and J lost 6 bases; unmatched junction nucleotides: 12. The CDR3 region has the DNA TGTGCCAGCCAGACTCAAACAGGGGCCCATGGCTACACCTTC. Protein sequence: CASQTQTGAHGYTF.

This sequence joins TRBV7-2 and TRBJ2-3, with a weak D call TRBD2 (6 bases). There are 14 residues in the CDR3. V was clipped by 5 bases and J by 0 bases, with 9 bases between them. Germline loops: CDR1 SGHTA, CDR2 FQGNSA. The CDR3 DNA follows: TGTGCCAGCAGCCACGGGGGTAGCACAGATACGCAGTATTTT. Protein product: CASSHGGSTDTQYF.

The V gene is TRBV4-2, the J gene TRBJ1-5; possibly TRBD1 for D (5 bases). Trimming pared 0 bases from V and 7 bases from J, leaving 13 bases between. CDR1 and CDR2 from the germline V gene are LGHNA and YNFKEQ. The CDR3 spans 15 residues. CDR3 nucleotide sequence: TGTGCCAGCAGCCAAGAGGAAGGGGTAGGGCAGCCCCAGCATTTT. Translated: CASSQEEGVGQPQHF.

The CDR3 coding sequence is TGTGCCAGCAGTCCCGGGACAGAGACTGGAAACACCATATATTTT. Translation gives CASSPGTETGNTIYF. This chain uses TRBV7-9 with TRBJ1-3; TRBD1 matches at 7 bases. The germline V gene encodes CDR1 SEHNR and CDR2 FQNEAQ (reference sequence). This CDR3 spans 15 amino acids. The junction had 7 bases not matched to a gene; V was cut back by 6 bases and J by 2 bases.

The V gene is TRBV7-2, the J gene TRBJ2-7; weak D call: TRBD2 (6 bases). The CDR3 is 15 residues long. The V gene lost 2 bases and the J gene lost 0 bases, with 11 bases spanning the gap. CDR1 is SGHTA, CDR2 FQGNSA, per germline. The CDR3 sequence is CASSLLTGVSYEQYF. The CDR3 nucleotides read TGTGCCAGCAGCTTACTTACGGGGGTCTCCTACGAGCAGTACTTC.

V gene TRBV11-2 combines with J gene TRBJ2-4; 7 nucleotides align to TRBD1. The germline gives CDR1 SGHAT, CDR2 FQNNGV. The CDR3 has 17 residues. V was clipped by 0 bases and J by 0 bases; unmatched bases: 5. The CDR3 sequence is CASSLEGTALAKNIQYF. The DNA of the CDR3 is TGTGCCAGCAGCTTAGAAGGGACAGCGCTAGCCAAAAACATTCAGTACTTC.

V is TRBV4-3 and J is TRBJ1-1, with D uncertain. Between the trimmed V and J ends, which lost 1 base and 0 bases, there was a span of 9 bases. The CDR3 has 15 amino acids. Germline loops: CDR1 LGHNA, CDR2 YSLEER. The CDR3 DNA reads TGCGCCAGCAGCCAAGGTTACGGGATGAACACTGAAGCTTTCTTT. Translation gives CASSQGYGMNTEAFF.

This clone was seen only a few times. The rearrangement joins TRBV30 to TRBJ2-1; 7 bases are shared with TRBD1. The CDR3 consists of 14 residues. Unmatched junction bases numbered 3, after V lost 2 bases and J lost 2 bases. The germline CDR1 and CDR2 sequences are GTSNPN and SVGIG (reference sequence). CDR3 loop: CAWSPRGTYNEQFF. In DNA, the CDR3 is TGTGCCTGGAGTCCCAGGGGGACCTACAATGAGCAGTTCTTC.

This clone was seen just once. The CDR3 nucleotides read TGTGCCAGCAGCGTAGATCTGGGCAGCAATCAGCCCCAGCATTTT. Encoded protein: CASSVDLGSNQPQHF. The chain carries TRBV9 and TRBJ1-5, with D unresolved. Germline V gene lookup returns CDR1 SGDLS and CDR2 YYNGEE. This CDR3 comprises 15 residues. V was cut by 0 bases and J by 1 base, with 8 bases left in between.

This chain links TRBV9 with TRBJ1-2; possibly TRBD1 for D (5 bases). Germline V gene data show CDR1 as SGDLS and CDR2 as YYNGEE. V was pared by 0 bases and J by 8 bases, with 14 bases between. The CDR3 runs to 14 residues. The CDR3 region has the DNA TGTGCCAGCAGCGTAGGTAGTGACAGTTGGGGCTACACCTTC. Translated, it gives CASSVGSDSWGYTF.

The J gene is TRBJ1-4, the V gene TRBV7-8; TRBD1 matches at 10 bases. With 3 bases clipped from V and 6 bases from J, the junction kept 16 bases outside the gene matches. The germline gives CDR1 SGHVS, CDR2 FQNEAQ. The CDR3 consists of 19 residues. The CDR3 bases are TGTGCCAGCAGCTTGGGCTTAGAAAGGCGGACAGGGGGAGATGAAAAACTGTTTTTT. This translates into CASSLGLERRTGGDEKLFF.

V gene TRBV15 combines with J gene TRBJ2-7; 8 bases agree with TRBD1. This CDR3 has 16 residues. The germline V gene has CDR1 LNHNV and CDR2 YYDKDF (reference sequence). Germline trimming cut 0 bases from V and 3 bases from J; bases unmatched to any gene: 7. The CDR3 DNA follows: TGTGCCACCAGCAGAGAGACGACAGGGGTTTTCTACGAGCAGTACTTC. Translation gives CATSRETTGVFYEQYF.

This sequence joins TRBV9 and TRBJ2-7; D is ambiguous. The V end was cut by 0 bases, the J end by 0 bases, with 10 bases between. From germline, CDR1 is SGDLS and CDR2 YYNGEE. The CDR3 totals 15 residues. The CDR3 nucleotides read TGTGCCAGCAGCGTAGCGGCAGCCTACTCCTACGAGCAGTACTTC. Amino acid sequence: CASSVAAAYSYEQYF.

The chain has TRBV29-1 and TRBJ2-7; 10 nucleotides agree with TRBD1. The CDR3 is made up of 14 amino acids. J lost 3 bases, V lost 4 bases, and 6 bases had no gene match. From germline, CDR1 is SQVTM and CDR2 ANQGSEA. The CDR3 spells CSVAGQGGGYEQYF. The DNA of the CDR3 is TGCAGCGTTGCAGGACAGGGGGGCGGCTACGAGCAGTACTTC.

J is TRBJ2-2 and V is TRBV7-2; 7 nucleotides agree with TRBD2. The trim removed 0 bases at V and 1 base at J, leaving 5 bases unmatched. This CDR3 has 17 amino acids. Germline lookup yields CDR1 SGHTA and CDR2 FQGNSA. The CDR3 nucleotides are TGTGCCAGCAGCTTAGCGTTCGGGGAGGGGAACACCGGGGAGCTGTTTTTT. Amino acid sequence: CASSLAFGEGNTGELFF. Using reference TRBV7-2 and TRBJ2-2 for the parts outside the CDR3, the full variable domain is GAGVSQSPSNKVTEKGKDVELRCDPISGHTALYWYRQSLGQGLEFLIYFQGNSAPDKSGLPSDRFSAERTGGSVSTLTIQRTQQEDSAVYLCASSLAFGEGNTGELFFGEGSRLTVL.

V is TRBV5-1 and J is TRBJ1-1; tentative D call: TRBD1 (5 bases). This CDR3 contains 14 residues. Germline V gene lookup returns CDR1 SGHRS and CDR2 YFSETQ. Deletions cut 2 bases from V and 4 bases from J, with 12 bases between. This CDR3 reads CASSFRQGFTEAFF. CDR3 DNA sequence: TGCGCCAGCAGCTTCCGTCAGGGTTTCACTGAAGCTTTCTTT.

The chain couples TRBV15 to TRBJ2-7; 9 bases align to TRBD2. The length of the CDR3 is 15 residues. V shed 2 bases, J shed 3 bases, and the junction held 5 bases outside the gene matches. Germline loops: CDR1 LNHNV, CDR2 YYDKDF (reference sequence). The CDR3 coding sequence is TGTGCCACCAGCAGACTGGGGACTAGCATCTACGAGCAGTACTTC. Translated: CATSRLGTSIYEQYF.

The rearrangement uses TRBV5-6 and TRBJ2-2; the D is unclear. Trimming removed 4 bases from V and 4 bases from J, with 8 bases in between. The CDR3 is 13 amino acids. CDR1 and CDR2 (germline): SGHDT, YYEEEE. In DNA form, the CDR3 reads TGTGCCAGCAGCGGCAACCCCACCGGGGAGCTGTTTTTT. Amino acid sequence: CASSGNPTGELFF.

V is TRBV6-1 and J is TRBJ2-1; 11 nucleotides align to TRBD2. V shed 5 bases and J 6 bases; nucleotides not matched to a gene: 6. This CDR3 is 15 amino acids long. Germline lookup yields CDR1 MNHNS and CDR2 SASEGT. In DNA form, the CDR3 reads TGTGCCAGCAGTCCACCACTAGCGGGGGCCAATGAGCAGTTCTTC. As protein: CASSPPLAGANEQFF.

The chain recombines TRBV27 with TRBJ2-7; D is perhaps TRBD2 (5 bases). Germline V gene sequence: CDR1 MNHEY, CDR2 SMNVEV (reference sequence). V was shortened by 2 bases and J by 5 bases, with 10 bases between the two germline ends. CDR3 length: 13 residues. Here the CDR3 DNA reads TGTGCCAGCAGTTTAATTGCGGGCAACGAGCAGTACTTC. It encodes CASSLIAGNEQYF.

This clone showed up just once. This chain links TRBV5-6 with TRBJ1-2; 7 bases map to TRBD1. Germline loops: CDR1 SGHDT, CDR2 YYEEEE. V was pared by 3 bases and J by 7 bases, with 6 bases of the junction left unmatched. This CDR3 is 13 amino acids long. The CDR3 coding sequence is TGTGCCAGCAGCTCCGGGACAGAAAGTGGCTACACCTTC. As protein: CASSSGTESGYTF.

The V call is TRBV5-1, the J call TRBJ1-4, with 11 bases that match TRBD1. The CDR3 totals 16 residues. Per the germline V gene, CDR1 is SGHRS and CDR2 is YFSETQ. V dropped 4 bases and J dropped 2; count of bases not matched to a gene: 4. CDR3 sequence: CASSDGTGGTNEKLFF. The DNA for the CDR3 is TGCGCCAGCAGCGATGGGACAGGGGGGACTAATGAAAAACTGTTTTTT.

The CDR3 spells CASSLNRDRGTEAFF. The CDR3 DNA reads TGTGCCAGCAGCTTAAACCGGGACAGGGGGACTGAAGCTTTCTTT. The chain has TRBV7-3 and TRBJ1-1, with 11 bases aligning to TRBD1. CDR1 SGHTA and CDR2 FQGTGA come from the germline V gene. V shed 1 base, J shed 5 bases, and the junction held 3 bases outside the gene matches. The CDR3 spans 15 residues. Full variable domain (missing parts from reference TRBV7-3 and TRBJ1-1): GAGVSQTPSNKVTEKGKYVELRCDPISGHTALYWYRQSLGQGPEFLIYFQGTGAADDSGLPNDRFFAVRPEGSVSTLKIQRTERGDSAVYLCASSLNRDRGTEAFFGQGTRLTVV.

V usage is TRBV27 and J usage is TRBJ2-2, with a possible D match to TRBD2 (5 bases). Germline lookup yields CDR1 MNHEY and CDR2 SMNVEV (reference sequence). This CDR3 has 14 residues. Trimming removed 4 bases from V and 5 bases from J, with 11 bases in between. CDR3 amino acids: CASSSRPGTGELFF. The CDR3 bases are TGTGCCAGCAGTTCCCGCCCGGGAACCGGGGAGCTGTTTTTT.

The chain recombines TRBV19 with TRBJ1-5; D is possibly TRBD1 (6 bases). This CDR3 has 16 residues. The germline CDR1 and CDR2 sequences are LNHDA and SQIVND (reference sequence). V was trimmed by 0 bases and J by 0 bases, leaving 9 bases between them. DNA of the CDR3: TGTGCCAGTAGTATAGAGGGGGCTCATAGCAATCAGCCCCAGCATTTT. Amino acid sequence: CASSIEGAHSNQPQHF.

CDR3 sequence (DNA): TGCGCCAGCAGCCAAGACCTTTGGGGAGAGCACTCTGGAAACACCATATATTTT. Its protein product is CASSQDLWGEHSGNTIYF. The V gene is TRBV4-1, the J gene TRBJ1-3, with unresolved D. From germline, CDR1 is MGHRA and CDR2 YSYEKL. Trimming stripped 0 bases from V and 0 bases from J, with 15 bases between. This CDR3 is built from 18 residues.

This clone has more than one count but fewer than ten. The sample contains more than one DNA sequence encoding this CDR3. The chain carries TRBV5-1 and TRBJ2-3; no clear D gene. The length of the CDR3 is 12 residues. Trimming pared 0 bases from V and 5 bases from J, leaving 4 bases between. The germline V gene has CDR1 SGHRS and CDR2 YFSETQ. This chain's CDR3 is CASSLEGDTQYF. The DNA of the CDR3 is TGCGCCAGCAGCTTGGAGGGAGATACGCAGTATTTT.

This chain uses TRBV19 with TRBJ2-3; possibly TRBD1 for D (6 bases). Germline V CDR1 and CDR2: LNHDA, SQIVND (reference sequence). V was trimmed by 6 bases and J by 10 bases, leaving 17 bases between them. This CDR3 spans 13 amino acids. CDR3 protein: CASSRDNASPQYF. The DNA of the CDR3 is TGTGCCAGTAGCAGGGACAACGCTTCGCCGCAGTATTTT.